This record looks at one T cell receptor (beta chain) sequence and its context. The CDR3 is made up of 12 amino acids. V was pared by 8 bases and J by 7 bases, with 14 bases between. CDR1 and CDR2 (germline): MNHEY, SMNVEV (reference sequence). The sample originates from a study of cytomegalovirus exposure and HLA in healthy donors. Amplification used 60 Vbeta primers and 13 Jbeta primers. Profiling relied on immunoSEQ multiplex PCR, and the TCRdb table lists in-frame clones only, not all of them. Among roughly 250,000 clones, approximately 84% were seen once, and the ten largest hold approximately 2%.

The receptor was derived from a woman aged 35 to 49 in good health and CMV-seropositive. The sample consisted of PBMCs. V gene TRBV27 combines with J gene TRBJ2-5; a weak D match, TRBD1 (6 bases). The CDR3 sequence is CASRTPRGTQYF. Written as DNA, the CDR3 is TGTGCCAGCCGTACCCCCAGGGGGACCCAGTACTTC.